A selection of T cell receptor beta chains follows, all from one sample in a study of blood T cell repertoires in COVID-19. This table comes from immunoSEQ multiplex PCR, and its TCRdb copy is limited to in-frame clones, with some not included. The top ten hold 0.9% to 1% of the sample, which has fewer than 300,000 clones, more than 70% seen once. Material: peripheral blood. The source of these receptors is a woman aged 40-49 years who had recovered from COVID-19. Both conserved end residues are part of each CDR3. A D gene is named only where the DNA matches it firmly. Clone size appears in some rows only: once, few, many, or a class for an expanded clone.

>TRBD2|NA|TRBV9|TRBJ2-3
TGTGCCAGCAGCACACGGACTAGCGCCACAGATACGCAGTATTTT
CASSTRTSATDTQYF
>NA|NA|TRBV19|TRBJ2-1
TGTGCCAGCTCTGGTGGGGCCCTTTACAATGAGCAGTTCTTC
CASSGGALYNEQFF
>NA|NA|TRBV30|TRBJ1-6
TGTGCCTGGAGTGTGGGGGGGGCCGGGGGATCACCCCTCCACTTT
CAWSVGGAGGSPLHF
>TRBD2|NA|TRBV9|TRBJ2-3
TGTGCCAGCAGCGTAGAGGCAGCGGGAAAGACAGATACGCAGTATTTT
CASSVEAAGKTDTQYF
>NA|NA|TRBV12-5|TRBJ2-2
TGTGCTAGTGGTTTGGTACAGGGAGGGGTTTCTGGGGAGCTGTTTTTT
CASGLVQGGVSGELFF
>TRBD2|NA|TRBV18|TRBJ2-7
TGTGCCAGCTCGGGAGTTAGCGGGAGCTACGAGCAGTACTTC
CASSGVSGSYEQYF
>TRBD1|NA|TRBV5-4|TRBJ1-5
TGTGCCAGCAGTTCCGGGACAGGATCGGATCAGCCCCAGCATTTT
CASSSGTGSDQPQHF
>NA|NA|TRBV30|TRBJ2-3
TGTGCCTGGGGACGCGGATCGCTCACAGATACGCAGTATTTT
CAWGRGSLTDTQYF
>NA|few|TRBV19|TRBJ2-7
TGTGCCAGTACCTCCGGGCCCGGGGGCTACGAGCAGTACTTC
CASTSGPGGYEQYF
>NA|NA|TRBV5-4|TRBJ1-1
TGTGCCAGCAGCCCCCCTGGGTCAGGGTACACTGAAGCTTTCTTT
CASSPPGSGYTEAFF
>NA|NA|TRBV27|TRBJ2-7
TGTGCCAGCAGTTTAAGGAGGGGGGCAGGGGGCTACGAGCAGTACTTC
CASSLRRGAGGYEQYF
>NA|NA|TRBV7-3|TRBJ2-3
TGTGCCAGCAGCTTATTCGGTTTGGGGGGAAGCACAGATACGCAGTATTTT
CASSLFGLGGSTDTQYF
>TRBD2|few|TRBV6-5|TRBJ2-3
TGTGCCAGCGCAATAGCGGGCGGCACAGATACGCAGTATTTT
CASAIAGGTDTQYF
>NA|NA|TRBV5-1|TRBJ2-7
TGCGCCAGCAGCTTGGGCCAGGCCACCTACGAGCAGTACTTC
CASSLGQATYEQYF
>NA|NA|TRBV20-1|TRBJ1-1
TGCAGTGCTAGGGGCAGGCCTGAAGCTTTCTTT
CSARGRPEAFF
>TRBD2|NA|TRBV27|TRBJ2-1
TGTGCCAGCAGTTTTCGGGGGGGTAGCGGGAGACTCGTTCCGGGGACCGATGAGCAGTTCTTC
CASSFRGGSGRLVPGTDEQFF
>TRBD2|NA|TRBV7-2|TRBJ2-3
TGTGCCAGCAGCTTTTCGGGAGGCGCAGATACGCAGTATTTT
CASSFSGGADTQYF
>TRBD1|NA|TRBV11-2|TRBJ1-1
TGTGCCAGCAGCCAACCTAACCTATGGGACAGGGGGAGGTACACTGAAGCTTTCTTT
CASSQPNLWDRGRYTEAFF
>TRBD2|NA|TRBV4-3|TRBJ2-2
TGCGCCAGCAGCCCGGGACTAGCGGGAGGTAATGCCGGGGAGCTGTTTTTT
CASSPGLAGGNAGELFF
>NA|once|TRBV6-5|TRBJ2-2
TGTGCCAGCAGTCTCCTCGGGACACGGGGCGGGGAGCTGTTTTTT
CASSLLGTRGGELFF
>TRBD1|NA|TRBV5-1|TRBJ1-1
TGCGCCAGCAGCTTGCAGGGGGGCACTGAAGCTTTCTTT
CASSLQGGTEAFF
>NA|NA|TRBV12-3/TRBV12-4|TRBJ1-4
TGTGCCAGCGGCCCCAGGGCCGGTGAAAAACTGTTTTTT
CASGPRAGEKLFF
>TRBD2|NA|TRBV6-2/TRBV6-3|TRBJ2-7
TGTGCCAGCAGCTCTTGGGGGACTAGCGGCTACGAGCAGTACTTC
CASSSWGTSGYEQYF
>NA|NA|TRBV29-1|TRBJ2-3
TGCAGCGTTGGCATACAGCACGATACGCAGTATTTT
CSVGIQHDTQYF
>NA|NA|TRBV25-1|TRBJ1-6
TGTGCCAGCAGTGAATGGCAGGGTGGGGATTCACCCCTCCACTTT
CASSEWQGGDSPLHF
>NA|once|TRBV7-2|TRBJ2-3
TGTGCCAGCAGCTTAGTGGGCAGCCTAAATGGAGATACGCAGTATTTT
CASSLVGSLNGDTQYF
>TRBD1|NA|TRBV29-1|TRBJ1-1
TGCAGCGTTGGGAGGAACCCTGGACAGGGGGAACTGAACACTGAAGCTTTCTTT
CSVGRNPGQGELNTEAFF
>NA|NA|TRBV5-1|TRBJ1-3
TGCGCCAGCAGCTTGGGGGCCCGCAGGGATGGAAACACCATATATTTT
CASSLGARRDGNTIYF
>TRBD2|once|TRBV9|TRBJ2-1
TGTGCCAGCAGCGATGAGCGGGAATACAATGAGCAGTTCTTC
CASSDEREYNEQFF
>NA|NA|TRBV7-9|TRBJ2-1
TGTGCCAGCAGGGAGGGCGGGAACAATGAGCAGTTCTTC
CASREGGNNEQFF
>NA|NA|TRBV11-2|TRBJ1-3
TGTGCCAGCAGCCCCCGGGGGGGGGCGGGCACCATATATTTT
CASSPRGGAGTIYF
>TRBD1|NA|TRBV24-1|TRBJ1-2
TGTGCCACCAGTGACCCTTGGCCTGGTGCAGGGGGGGGCTACACCTTC
CATSDPWPGAGGGYTF
>NA|NA|TRBV30|TRBJ1-2
TGTGCCTGGAGTGTAGGAGGGTACTATGGCTACACCTTC
CAWSVGGYYGYTF
>TRBD2|few|TRBV27|TRBJ2-7
TGTGCCAGCAGTTTAGTGGCGGGAGTGAAGGGGTACGAGCAGTACTTC
CASSLVAGVKGYEQYF
>TRBD2|NA|TRBV9|TRBJ2-3
TGTGCCAGCAGCCCCTCCGCGGGAGGAAGCACAGATACGCAGTATTTT
CASSPSAGGSTDTQYF
>TRBD1|NA|TRBV7-2|TRBJ1-5
TGTGCCAGCAGGGCTGACAGGGGGCTGAGGCAGCCCCAGCATTTT
CASRADRGLRQPQHF
>NA|NA|TRBV7-2|TRBJ2-1
TGTGCCAGCAGCTTGGGTCGGGGGGAGCAGTTCTTC
CASSLGRGEQFF
>NA|once|TRBV5-4|TRBJ1-2
TGTGCCAGCAGCTTTCAGCCATCGGGAGGTGGCTACACCTTC
CASSFQPSGGGYTF
>NA|NA|TRBV9|TRBJ1-2
TGTGCCAGCAGCCCCGGGGGCTATGGCTACACCTTC
CASSPGGYGYTF
>TRBD1|NA|TRBV5-1|TRBJ2-5
TGCGCCAGCAGCTTGGCACGGGACAGGGGGAGTGAGACCCAGTACTTC
CASSLARDRGSETQYF
>NA|NA|TRBV11-3|TRBJ1-3
TGTGCCAGCAGCGACAGGATCACCATATATTTT
CASSDRITIYF
>TRBD1|NA|TRBV6-6|TRBJ1-2
TGTGCCAGCAGCCCTCCCGGGACAGCCTATGGCTACACCTTC
CASSPPGTAYGYTF
>TRBD2|NA|TRBV10-3|TRBJ2-1
TGTGCCATCAGCCCGACTAGCGGGAGGGGTCTCGGGGGAAATGAGCAGTTCTTC
CAISPTSGRGLGGNEQFF
>TRBD2|once|TRBV10-3|TRBJ2-1
TGTGCCATCAGTGTGAGGCTAGCGGAATCCAATGAGCAGTTCTTC
CAISVRLAESNEQFF
>TRBD1|NA|TRBV24-1|TRBJ2-2
TGTGCCACCAGTGACCCGGGACAGGGAGACACCGGGGAGCTGTTTTTT
CATSDPGQGDTGELFF
>NA|NA|TRBV30|TRBJ1-1
TGTGCCTGGAGTCCTACGGCTGGCGGAGCTTTCTTT
CAWSPTAGGAFF
>TRBD2|NA|TRBV19|TRBJ2-2
TGTGCCAGTACCGGGGACTATGGGATCACCGGGGAGCTGTTTTTT
CASTGDYGITGELFF
>NA|NA|TRBV9|TRBJ2-1
TGTGCCAGCAGCCGAGGGCGGGATGTAAACAATGAGCAGTTCTTC
CASSRGRDVNNEQFF
>NA|NA|TRBV5-1|TRBJ2-3
TGCGCCAGCAGGCCCAACAGGGATCGCACAGATACGCAGTATTTT
CASRPNRDRTDTQYF
>NA|NA|TRBV20-1|TRBJ1-5
TGCAGTGCTAGTCGAGGGACGGGGGACAATCAGCCCCAGCATTTT
CSASRGTGDNQPQHF
>TRBD1|NA|TRBV19|TRBJ1-1
TGTGCCAGTACCACGACAGGGTACACTGAAGCTTTCTTT
CASTTTGYTEAFF
>TRBD2|NA|TRBV5-8|TRBJ2-1
TGTGCCAGCAGGCCTAGCGGGAGGCCCTACAATGAGCAGTTCTTC
CASRPSGRPYNEQFF
>NA|NA|TRBV18|TRBJ2-1
TGTGCCACCAACGGGGGCGCGGGGGTCCATGAGCAGTTCTTC
CATNGGAGVHEQFF
>NA|NA|TRBV5-4|TRBJ2-5
TGTGCCAGCAGCTTGTCAGGGAGGGAGACCCAGTACTTC
CASSLSGRETQYF
>NA|NA|TRBV7-2|TRBJ1-2
TGTGCCAGCAGCTATCCGACAGTCCCTCTTGGCTACACCTTC
CASSYPTVPLGYTF